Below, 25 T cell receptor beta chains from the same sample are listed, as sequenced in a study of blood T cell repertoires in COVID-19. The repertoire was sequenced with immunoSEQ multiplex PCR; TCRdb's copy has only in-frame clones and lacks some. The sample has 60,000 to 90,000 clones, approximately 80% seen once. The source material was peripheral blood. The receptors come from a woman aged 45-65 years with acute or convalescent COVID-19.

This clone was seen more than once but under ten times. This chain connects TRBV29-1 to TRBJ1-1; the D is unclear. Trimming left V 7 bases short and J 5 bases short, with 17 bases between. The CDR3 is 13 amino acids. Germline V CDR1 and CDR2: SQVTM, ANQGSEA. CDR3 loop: CSGKVGGRTEAFF. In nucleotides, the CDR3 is TGCAGCGGGAAGGTGGGCGGGAGGACTGAAGCTTTCTTT.

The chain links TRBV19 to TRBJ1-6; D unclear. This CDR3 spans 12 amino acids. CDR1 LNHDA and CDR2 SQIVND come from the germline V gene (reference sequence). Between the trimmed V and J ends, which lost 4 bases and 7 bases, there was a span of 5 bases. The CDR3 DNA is TGTGCCAGTAGTACCGTGAATTCACCCCTCCACTTT. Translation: CASSTVNSPLHF.

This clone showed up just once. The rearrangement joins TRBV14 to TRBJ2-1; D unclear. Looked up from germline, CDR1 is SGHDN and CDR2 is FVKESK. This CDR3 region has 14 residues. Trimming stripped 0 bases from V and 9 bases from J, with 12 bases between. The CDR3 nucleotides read TGTGCCAGCAGCCAAGATCTACTCTCCGCTGAGCAGTTCTTC. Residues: CASSQDLLSAEQFF.

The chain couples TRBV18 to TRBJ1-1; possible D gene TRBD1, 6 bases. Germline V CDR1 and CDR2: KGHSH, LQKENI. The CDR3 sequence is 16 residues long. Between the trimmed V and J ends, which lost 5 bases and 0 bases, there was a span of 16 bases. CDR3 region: CASSSFSRGMNTEAFF. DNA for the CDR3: TGTGCCAGCTCATCATTTTCGAGGGGGATGAACACTGAAGCTTTCTTT. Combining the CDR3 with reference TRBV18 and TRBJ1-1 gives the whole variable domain NAGVMQNPRHLVRRRGQEARLRCSPMKGHSHVYWYRQLPEEGLKFMVYLQKENIIDESGMPKERFSAEFPKEGPSILRIQQVVRGDSAAYFCASSSFSRGMNTEAFFGQGTRLTVV.

CDR3 in amino acids: CASSLSLTSYPSYNEQFF. CDR3 nucleotide sequence: TGTGCCAGCAGCTTGTCGCTAACTAGCTATCCGTCCTACAATGAGCAGTTCTTC. This chain connects TRBV7-6 to TRBJ2-1; a weak D match, TRBD2 (6 bases). Germline values: CDR1 SGHVS, CDR2 FNYEAQ. The CDR3 loop spans 18 amino acids. Trimming took 3 bases from V and 1 from J, leaving 19 bases between them.

The DNA of the CDR3 is TGTGCCAGCAGCCAAGTTGAGGCTAAGGGGCCGTATGGCTACACCTTC. Its translation is CASSQVEAKGPYGYTF. This chain uses TRBV4-2 with TRBJ1-2, with D tentatively TRBD1 (5 bases). In germline, CDR1 is LGHNA, CDR2 YNFKEQ. Trimming pared 1 base from V and 5 bases from J, leaving 17 bases between. The CDR3 runs 16 residues.

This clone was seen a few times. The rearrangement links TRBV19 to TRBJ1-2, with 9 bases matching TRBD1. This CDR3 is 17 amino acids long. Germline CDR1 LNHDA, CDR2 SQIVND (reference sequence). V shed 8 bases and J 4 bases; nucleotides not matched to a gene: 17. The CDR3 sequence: CASRPGTGIGLRYGYTF. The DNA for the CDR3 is TGTGCCAGTCGTCCCGGGACAGGGATCGGCCTCCGCTATGGCTACACCTTC.

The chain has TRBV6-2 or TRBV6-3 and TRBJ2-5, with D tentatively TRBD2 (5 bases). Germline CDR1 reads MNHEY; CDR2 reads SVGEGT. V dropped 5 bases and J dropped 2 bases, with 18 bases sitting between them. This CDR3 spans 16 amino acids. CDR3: CASSQTWRVPQETQYF. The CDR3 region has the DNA TGTGCCAGCAGTCAGACGTGGCGGGTACCGCAAGAGACCCAGTACTTC.

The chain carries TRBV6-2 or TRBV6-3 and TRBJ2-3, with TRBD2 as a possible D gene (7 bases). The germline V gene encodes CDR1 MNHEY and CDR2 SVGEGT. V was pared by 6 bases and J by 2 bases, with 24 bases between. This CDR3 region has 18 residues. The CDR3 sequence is CASSWGFTGRGTTDTQYF. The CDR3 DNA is TGTGCCAGCAGCTGGGGATTCACAGGGCGGGGGACCACAGATACGCAGTATTTT.

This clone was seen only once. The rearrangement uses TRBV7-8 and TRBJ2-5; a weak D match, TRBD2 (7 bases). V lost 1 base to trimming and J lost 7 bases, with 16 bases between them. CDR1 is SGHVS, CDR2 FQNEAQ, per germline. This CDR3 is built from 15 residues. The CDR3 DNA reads TGTGCCAGCAGCTTAGATGAGGGGGGAGGGTGGACCCAGTACTTC. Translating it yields CASSLDEGGGWTQYF.

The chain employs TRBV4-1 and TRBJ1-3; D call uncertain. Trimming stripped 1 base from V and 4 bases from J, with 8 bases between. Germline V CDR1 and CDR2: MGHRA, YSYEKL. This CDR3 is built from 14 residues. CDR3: CASSQGAWGNTIYF. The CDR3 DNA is TGCGCCAGCAGCCAAGGGGCGTGGGGAAACACCATATATTTT.

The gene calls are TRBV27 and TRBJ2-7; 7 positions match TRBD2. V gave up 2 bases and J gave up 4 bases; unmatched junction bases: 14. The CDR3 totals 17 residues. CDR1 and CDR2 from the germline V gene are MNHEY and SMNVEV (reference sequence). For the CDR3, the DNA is TGTGCCAGCAGTTTAAGGTCGGGGAGGGCCATGGTTTACGAGCAGTACTTC. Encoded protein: CASSLRSGRAMVYEQYF.

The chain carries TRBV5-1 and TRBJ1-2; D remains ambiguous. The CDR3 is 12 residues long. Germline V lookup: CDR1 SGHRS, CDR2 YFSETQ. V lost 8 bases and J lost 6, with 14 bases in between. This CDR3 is CASLGQRDGYTF. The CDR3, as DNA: TGCGCCAGTCTGGGCCAGAGGGATGGCTACACCTTC.

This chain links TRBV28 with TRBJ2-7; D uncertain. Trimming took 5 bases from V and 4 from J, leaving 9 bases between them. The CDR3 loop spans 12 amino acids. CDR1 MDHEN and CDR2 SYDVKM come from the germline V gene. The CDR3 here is CASSERIYEQYF. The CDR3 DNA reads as TGTGCCAGCAGTGAGAGGATATACGAGCAGTACTTC.

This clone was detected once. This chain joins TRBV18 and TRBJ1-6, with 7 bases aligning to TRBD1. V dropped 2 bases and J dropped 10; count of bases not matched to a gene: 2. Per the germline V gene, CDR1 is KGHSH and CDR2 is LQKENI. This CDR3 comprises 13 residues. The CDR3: CASSPDRESPLHF. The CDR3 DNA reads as TGTGCCAGCTCACCAGACAGGGAATCACCCCTCCACTTT. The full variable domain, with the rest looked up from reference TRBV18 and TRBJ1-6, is NAGVMQNPRHLVRRRGQEARLRCSPMKGHSHVYWYRQLPEEGLKFMVYLQKENIIDESGMPKERFSAEFPKEGPSILRIQQVVRGDSAAYFCASSPDRESPLHFGNGTRLTVT.

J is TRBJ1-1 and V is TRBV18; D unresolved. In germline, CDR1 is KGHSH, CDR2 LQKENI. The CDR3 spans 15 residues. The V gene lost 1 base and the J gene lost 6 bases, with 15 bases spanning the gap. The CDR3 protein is CASSPQREGKAEAFF. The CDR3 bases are TGTGCCAGCTCACCACAGAGGGAGGGAAAGGCTGAAGCTTTCTTT. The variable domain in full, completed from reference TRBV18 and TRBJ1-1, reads NAGVMQNPRHLVRRRGQEARLRCSPMKGHSHVYWYRQLPEEGLKFMVYLQKENIIDESGMPKERFSAEFPKEGPSILRIQQVVRGDSAAYFCASSPQREGKAEAFFGQGTRLTVV.

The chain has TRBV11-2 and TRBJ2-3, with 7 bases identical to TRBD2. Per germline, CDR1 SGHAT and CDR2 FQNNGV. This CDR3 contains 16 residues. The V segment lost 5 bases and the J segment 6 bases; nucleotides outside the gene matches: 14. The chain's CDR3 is CASSPLGTITKDTQYF. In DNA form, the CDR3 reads TGTGCCAGCAGCCCACTGGGGACTATCACGAAGGATACGCAGTATTTT. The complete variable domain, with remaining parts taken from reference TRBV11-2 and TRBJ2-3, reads EAGVAQSPRYKIIEKRQSVAFWCNPISGHATLYWYQQILGQGPKLLIQFQNNGVVDDSQLPKDRFSAERLKGVDSTLKIQPAKLEDSAVYLCASSPLGTITKDTQYFGPGTRLTVL.

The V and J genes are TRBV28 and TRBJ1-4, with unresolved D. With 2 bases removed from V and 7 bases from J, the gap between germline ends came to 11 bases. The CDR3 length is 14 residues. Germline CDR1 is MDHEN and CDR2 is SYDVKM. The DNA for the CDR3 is TGTGCCAGCAGTTTAAGCCGGGGAAGTGAAAAACTGTTTTTT. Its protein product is CASSLSRGSEKLFF.

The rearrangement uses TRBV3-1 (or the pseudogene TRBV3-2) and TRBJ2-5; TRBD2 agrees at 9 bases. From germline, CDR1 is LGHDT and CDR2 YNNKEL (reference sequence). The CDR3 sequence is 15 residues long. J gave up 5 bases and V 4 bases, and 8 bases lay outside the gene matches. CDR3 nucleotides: TGTGCCAGCAGCCTACCCAGCGGGAGGCGGGAGACCCAGTACTTC. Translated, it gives CASSLPSGRRETQYF.

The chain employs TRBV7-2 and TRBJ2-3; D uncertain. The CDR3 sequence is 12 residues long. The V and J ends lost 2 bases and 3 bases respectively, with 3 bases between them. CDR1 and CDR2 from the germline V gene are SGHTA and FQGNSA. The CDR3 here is CASSLRTDTQYF. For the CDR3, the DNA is TGTGCCAGCAGCTTACGGACAGATACGCAGTATTTT.

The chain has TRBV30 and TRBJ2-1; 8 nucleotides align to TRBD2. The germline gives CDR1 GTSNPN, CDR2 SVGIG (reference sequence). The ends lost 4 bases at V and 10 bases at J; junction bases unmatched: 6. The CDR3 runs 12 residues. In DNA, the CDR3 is TGTGCCTGGACGGGGGGGGCTGGAGAGCAGTTCTTC. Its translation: CAWTGGAGEQFF.

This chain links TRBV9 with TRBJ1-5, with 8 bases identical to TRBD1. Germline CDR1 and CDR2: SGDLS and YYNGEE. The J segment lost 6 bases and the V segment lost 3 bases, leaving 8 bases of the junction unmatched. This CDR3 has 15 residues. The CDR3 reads CASSARGQGGQPQHF. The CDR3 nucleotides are TGTGCCAGCAGCGCCAGGGGGCAGGGCGGTCAGCCCCAGCATTTT. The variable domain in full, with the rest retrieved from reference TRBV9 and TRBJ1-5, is DSGVTQTPKHLITATGQRVTLRCSPRSGDLSVYWYQQSLDQGLQFLIQYYNGEERAKGNILERFSAQQFPDLHSELNLSSLELGDSALYFCASSARGQGGQPQHFGDGTRLSIL.

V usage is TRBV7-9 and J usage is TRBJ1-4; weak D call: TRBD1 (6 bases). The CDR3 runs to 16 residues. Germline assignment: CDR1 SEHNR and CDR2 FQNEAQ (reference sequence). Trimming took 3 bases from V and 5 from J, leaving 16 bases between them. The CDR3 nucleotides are TGTGCCAGCAGCTTCGGGGGGGCGTCCAAGAATGAAAAACTGTTTTTT. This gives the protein CASSFGGASKNEKLFF. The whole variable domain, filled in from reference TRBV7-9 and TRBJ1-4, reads DTGVSQNPRHKITKRGQNVTFRCDPISEHNRLYWYRQTLGQGPEFLTYFQNEAQLEKSRLLSDRFSAERPKGSFSTLEIQRTEQGDSAMYLCASSFGGASKNEKLFFGSGTQLSVL.

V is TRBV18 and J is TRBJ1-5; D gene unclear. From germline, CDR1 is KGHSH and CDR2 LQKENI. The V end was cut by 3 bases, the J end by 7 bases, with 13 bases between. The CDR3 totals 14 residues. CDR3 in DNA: TGTGCCAGCTCACCTCACCCCGGGGAGCAGCCCCAGCATTTT. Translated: CASSPHPGEQPQHF.

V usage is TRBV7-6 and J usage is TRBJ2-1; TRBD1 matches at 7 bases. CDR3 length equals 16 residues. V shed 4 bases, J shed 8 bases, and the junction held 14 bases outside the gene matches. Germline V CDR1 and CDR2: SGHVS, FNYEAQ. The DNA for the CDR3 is TGTGCCAGCAGCTCCCACCCCCCGGGACAGCTCGATGAGCAGTTCTTC. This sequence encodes CASSSHPPGQLDEQFF.